This TCR beta chain appears in the sequencing data of a study of cytomegalovirus exposure and HLA in healthy donors. For this clone: Its antigen remains unidentified.

This PCR relied on a set of 60 Vbeta primers and 13 Jbeta primers. The assay was immunoSEQ multiplex PCR, and TCRdb's table has in-frame clones only and misses some. The sample holds 100,000 to 150,000 clones; about 80% are singletons and the top ten take roughly 9.3%. Germline values: CDR1 SGDLS, CDR2 YYNGEE. The germline V and J ends were trimmed by 0 bases and 0 bases, with 8 bases remaining between them. The length of the CDR3 is 15 residues. Study observations and caveats: Across donors, most TCRs were seen rarely, yet some public ones were widespread. It was in a later analysis that TCR association rates were seen to vary by HLA locus, highest for DRB1 and lowest for HLA-C. CMV serostatus was the sole immune exposure information available.

The clonotype was recovered from a woman in her forties or fifties in good health and CMV-seropositive. This sequence joins TRBV9 and TRBJ2-3; D remains unclear. The source material was PBMCs. CDR3 nucleotides: TGTGCCAGCAGCGTAGTCCCCACAAGCACAGATACGCAGTATTTT. This gives the protein CASSVVPTSTDTQYF.